The 25 T cell receptor beta chains in this list originate from one sample, sequenced in a study of blood T cell repertoires in COVID-19. Data came from immunoSEQ multiplex PCR; TCRdb stores just in-frame clones and leaves some out. Of more than 300,000 clones listed, approximately 92% were seen once; the top ten hold around 20%. Sequenced: PBMCs or T cells enriched from blood (not recorded which). Source of these receptors: a woman aged 30 to 39 who had recovered from COVID-19.

The chain links TRBV6-1 to TRBJ1-3; 9 bases are a match to TRBD1. Germline V gene lookup returns CDR1 MNHNS and CDR2 SASEGT. The CDR3 is 15 amino acids. After removal of 2 bases from V and 6 bases from J, the junction contained 5 bases not matched to a gene. This CDR3 is CASSEMGQGLNTIYF. The CDR3 coding sequence is TGTGCCAGCAGTGAAATGGGACAGGGACTAAACACCATATATTTT.

This clone was picked up one time. The V call is TRBV5-6, the J call TRBJ2-7; TRBD1 aligns across 9 bases. With 9 bases clipped from V and 1 base from J, the junction kept 11 bases outside the gene matches. This CDR3 contains 15 residues. Germline V lookup: CDR1 SGHDT, CDR2 YYEEEE. CDR3 DNA: TGTGCCACCGCGAACAGGGGGCGAGGTTCCTACGAGCAGTACTTC. Translating it yields CATANRGRGSYEQYF.

The chain joins TRBV28 to TRBJ2-3, with TRBD2 matching 9 bases. The CDR3 has 15 residues. With V trimmed by 7 bases and J by 8 bases, 13 bases remained unmatched. In germline, CDR1 is MDHEN, CDR2 SYDVKM. In nucleotides, the CDR3 is TGTGCCAGCACCCCGACTAGCGGTCGCAGGGGTACGCAGTATTTT. Amino acids: CASTPTSGRRGTQYF.

This chain connects TRBV5-4 to TRBJ1-5; D unresolved. V lost 4 bases, J lost 3 bases, and 11 bases lay in between. Germline lookup yields CDR1 SGHNT and CDR2 YYREEE (reference sequence). The CDR3 runs 14 residues. The CDR3 protein is CASSVDGFNQPQHF. The CDR3 bases are TGTGCCAGCAGCGTGGACGGTTTCAATCAGCCCCAGCATTTT.

This clone was observed a few times. This chain uses TRBV19 with TRBJ2-7; a weak D match, TRBD1 (6 bases). Trimming pared 10 bases from V and 0 bases from J, leaving 16 bases between. Germline CDR1 reads LNHDA; CDR2 reads SQIVND (reference sequence). This CDR3 comprises 14 residues. The CDR3 DNA follows: TGTGCCACCCGTAGGGACACAAGCTCCTACGAGCAGTACTTC. It encodes CATRRDTSSYEQYF.

V is TRBV13 and J is TRBJ1-1; TRBD1 aligns across 12 bases. Trimming at V came to 5 bases and at J to 3 bases, leaving 7 bases not matched to a gene. This CDR3 comprises 16 residues. The germline V gene has CDR1 PRHDT and CDR2 FYEKMQ (reference sequence). The CDR3 DNA reads as TGTGCCAGCAGCAATGGGACAGGGGGCTTGGACACTGAAGCTTTCTTT. This sequence encodes CASSNGTGGLDTEAFF.

J is TRBJ1-3 and V is TRBV18, with a tentative D call TRBD1 (5 bases). Trimming cost V 5 bases and J 0 bases, with 8 bases left between them. CDR3 length: 14 amino acids. Germline V gene lookup returns CDR1 KGHSH and CDR2 LQKENI. CDR3 residues: CASSSQGSGNTIYF. CDR3 nucleotide sequence: TGTGCCAGCTCATCCCAGGGCTCTGGAAACACCATATATTTT. Supplemented by reference TRBV18 and TRBJ1-3, the full variable domain reads NAGVMQNPRHLVRRRGQEARLRCSPMKGHSHVYWYRQLPEEGLKFMVYLQKENIIDESGMPKERFSAEFPKEGPSILRIQQVVRGDSAAYFCASSSQGSGNTIYFGEGSWLTVV.

The chain has TRBV3-1 (or the pseudogene TRBV3-2) and TRBJ2-4, with D possibly matching TRBD2 (5 bases). The germline V gene has CDR1 LGHDT and CDR2 YNNKEL (reference sequence). This CDR3 comprises 16 residues. Trimming took 1 base from V and 0 from J, leaving 10 bases between them. The CDR3 DNA reads TGTGCCAGCAGCCAAGGTGAGGGAAAAGCCAAAAACATTCAGTACTTC. Translated, it gives CASSQGEGKAKNIQYF.

This chain joins TRBV10-3 and TRBJ1-5; TRBD1 might be the D (5 bases). The length of the CDR3 is 14 residues. The ends were cut back, 3 bases at V and 2 bases at J, with 8 bases in the middle. The germline CDR1 and CDR2 sequences are ENHRY and SYGVKD. Here the CDR3 DNA reads TGTGCCATCAGTGACCCGGGGGGCAATCAGCCCCAGCATTTT. This gives the protein CAISDPGGNQPQHF.

This chain connects TRBV21-1 to TRBJ2-3; the table's D call, TRBD1, has no DNA check behind it. TRBV21-1 has pseudogene status. There are 16 residues in the CDR3. The CDR3 spells CASNWDTYFVTDTQYF. CDR3 bases: TGTGCCAGCAATTGGGACACATACTTTGTCACAGATACGCAGTATTTT.

This chain links TRBV9 with TRBJ2-1, with D perhaps matching TRBD2 (6 bases). This CDR3 has 13 amino acids. Trimming stripped 0 bases from V and 9 bases from J, with 10 bases between. Germline assignment: CDR1 SGDLS and CDR2 YYNGEE. CDR3 in DNA: TGTGCCAGCAGCGTAGGGAGGGGAACTGAGCAGTTCTTC. It encodes CASSVGRGTEQFF. The entire variable domain, with the rest obtained from reference TRBV9 and TRBJ2-1, is as follows: DSGVTQTPKHLITATGQRVTLRCSPRSGDLSVYWYQQSLDQGLQFLIQYYNGEERAKGNILERFSAQQFPDLHSELNLSSLELGDSALYFCASSVGRGTEQFFGPGTRLTVL.

The chain has TRBV5-6 and TRBJ2-2; 10 bases fit TRBD2. The CDR3 is made up of 16 amino acids. Germline V lookup: CDR1 SGHDT, CDR2 YYEEEE. V dropped 3 bases and J dropped 1; count of bases not matched to a gene: 3. The CDR3 DNA is TGTGCCAGCAGCTACCGGACTAGCGGGAACACCGGGGAGCTGTTTTTT. Translating it yields CASSYRTSGNTGELFF.

CDR3 sequence: CASSFPSGTGPYEQYF. The CDR3 DNA follows: TGTGCCAGCAGCTTTCCTTCCGGGACAGGGCCCTACGAGCAGTACTTC. The rearrangement links TRBV7-9 to TRBJ2-7; the match to TRBD1 covers 9 bases. The CDR3 length is 16 residues. Trimming removed 3 bases from V and 2 bases from J; junction bases left unmatched: 8. Germline V CDR1 and CDR2: SEHNR, FQNEAQ (reference sequence).

This clone occurred a few times. The V gene is TRBV9, the J gene TRBJ1-2, with 8 bases fitting TRBD1. V shed 2 bases and J 3 bases; nucleotides not matched to a gene: 6. The length of the CDR3 is 15 residues. Germline values: CDR1 SGDLS, CDR2 YYNGEE. The CDR3 coding sequence is TGTGCCAGCAGCGTCGCCGCGGGACAGGACTATGGCTACACCTTC. It encodes CASSVAAGQDYGYTF. The whole variable domain, remainder taken from reference TRBV9 and TRBJ1-2, is DSGVTQTPKHLITATGQRVTLRCSPRSGDLSVYWYQQSLDQGLQFLIQYYNGEERAKGNILERFSAQQFPDLHSELNLSSLELGDSALYFCASSVAAGQDYGYTFGSGTRLTVV.

In the case of this clone: The junction departs from germline at one end; a sequencing error may be responsible. The chain uses TRBV28 and TRBJ2-7; D might be TRBD1 (7 bases). Per the germline V gene, CDR1 is MDHEN and CDR2 is SYDVKM. The CDR3 contains 12 residues. Written as DNA, the CDR3 is TGTGCCAGCAGTCCGCGGGACAGCGTTTGGGACTTC. Translation gives CASSPRDSVWDF.

The V and J genes are TRBV4-1 and TRBJ2-7; TRBD2 aligns across 10 bases. Germline trimming cut 1 base from V and 3 bases from J; bases unmatched to any gene: 0. The germline V gene encodes CDR1 MGHRA and CDR2 YSYEKL. The CDR3 contains 14 residues. The CDR3 here is CASSQGTSGYEQYF. The CDR3 DNA is TGCGCCAGCAGCCAAGGGACTAGCGGCTACGAGCAGTACTTC.

This clone came up once. The V and J genes are TRBV10-3 and TRBJ2-3; 11 positions match TRBD2. V lost 9 bases, J lost 5 bases, and 19 bases stayed unmatched. The CDR3 runs 18 residues. Looked up from germline, CDR1 is ENHRY and CDR2 is SYGVKD. The chain's CDR3 is CAMSSGTSGPMGGDTQYF. The CDR3 bases are TGTGCCATGTCTTCCGGGACTAGCGGTCCAATGGGGGGAGATACGCAGTATTTT.

This clone was seen a single time. The chain uses TRBV13 and TRBJ2-7; 7 nucleotides align to TRBD2. CDR3 length: 15 amino acids. Per germline, CDR1 PRHDT and CDR2 FYEKMQ (reference sequence). V gave up 5 bases and J gave up 0 bases; unmatched junction bases: 7. Written as DNA, the CDR3 is TGTGCCAGCAGCATCGGACTAGTCCCCTCCTACGAGCAGTACTTC. It encodes CASSIGLVPSYEQYF.

The sample holds one count of this clone. In DNA form, the CDR3 reads TGCGCCAGCAGCAGAGGACAGTCCCACAATGAGCAGTTCTTC. As protein: CASSRGQSHNEQFF. The rearrangement links TRBV5-1 to TRBJ2-1; a weak D match, TRBD1 (6 bases). The CDR3 has 14 residues. V was cut by 4 bases and J by 5 bases, with 13 bases left in between. Germline loops: CDR1 SGHRS, CDR2 YFSETQ.

This chain uses TRBV10-3 with TRBJ2-7; D is unresolved. The V gene's germline CDR1 is ENHRY and CDR2 SYGVKD. V was shortened by 3 bases and J by 2 bases, with 11 bases between the two germline ends. The CDR3 runs to 14 residues. The CDR3 protein is CAISDQVPPYEQYF. In DNA form, the CDR3 reads TGTGCCATCAGTGATCAGGTACCCCCCTACGAGCAGTACTTC.

The V gene is TRBV5-1, the J gene TRBJ1-2; 8 positions match TRBD1. The ends lost 4 bases at V and 14 bases at J; junction bases unmatched: 13. Germline values: CDR1 SGHRS, CDR2 YFSETQ. CDR3 length equals 13 residues. DNA of the CDR3: TGCGCCAGCAGCCCGTGGACAGGGTTAGAGGGTACCTTC. Translated, it gives CASSPWTGLEGTF.

The genes are TRBV5-6 and TRBJ2-4, with TRBD1 matching 9 bases. With 4 bases clipped from V and 5 bases from J, the junction kept 16 bases outside the gene matches. This CDR3 is 18 amino acids long. From germline, CDR1 is SGHDT and CDR2 YYEEEE. Written as DNA, the CDR3 is TGTGCCAGCAGCGGGGTCCCATCGGGGGACAGGGTACAAAACATTCAGTACTTC. This translates into CASSGVPSGDRVQNIQYF.

This chain joins TRBV7-2 and TRBJ2-1, with D possibly TRBD1 on 5 matching bases. Trimming stripped 5 bases from V and 8 bases from J, with 13 bases between. This CDR3 spans 13 amino acids. Per the germline V gene, CDR1 is SGHTA and CDR2 is FQGNSA. The CDR3: CASSHRQIHEQFF. CDR3 sequence (DNA): TGTGCCAGCAGCCACCGACAGATCCATGAGCAGTTCTTC.

The V and J genes are TRBV29-1 and TRBJ1-2; D may be TRBD1 (5 bases). The CDR3 is 12 amino acids. Trimming shortened V by 4 bases and J by 8 bases, and 14 bases separated the two germline ends. Germline CDR1 is SQVTM and CDR2 is ANQGSEA. CDR3 DNA sequence: TGCAGCGTTGGGGGTAGGGGTCAGGGCTACACCTTC. Residues: CSVGGRGQGYTF.

Only one count was recorded for this clone. The genes are TRBV28 and TRBJ2-7; TRBD2 matches at 11 bases. This CDR3 comprises 15 residues. Germline V CDR1 and CDR2: MDHEN, SYDVKM. The V segment lost 6 bases and the J segment 0 bases; nucleotides outside the gene matches: 4. DNA of the CDR3: TGTGCCAGCAGGAATCTAGCGGGGGGCTCCTACGAGCAGTACTTC. Its protein is CASRNLAGGSYEQYF.